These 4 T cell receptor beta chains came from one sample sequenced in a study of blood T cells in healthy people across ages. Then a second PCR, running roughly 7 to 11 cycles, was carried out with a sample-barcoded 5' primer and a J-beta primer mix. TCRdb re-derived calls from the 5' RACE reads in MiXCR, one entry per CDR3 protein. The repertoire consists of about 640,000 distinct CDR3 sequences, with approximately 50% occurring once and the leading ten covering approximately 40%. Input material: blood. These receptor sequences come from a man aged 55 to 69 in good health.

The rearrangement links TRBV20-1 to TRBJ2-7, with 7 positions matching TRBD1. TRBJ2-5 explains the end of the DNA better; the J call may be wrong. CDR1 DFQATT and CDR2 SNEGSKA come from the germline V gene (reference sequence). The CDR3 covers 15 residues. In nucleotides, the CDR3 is TGCAGTGCTAGAGGCCAGACAGGGTGGGAAGAGACCCAGTACTTC. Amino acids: CSARGQTGWEETQYF.

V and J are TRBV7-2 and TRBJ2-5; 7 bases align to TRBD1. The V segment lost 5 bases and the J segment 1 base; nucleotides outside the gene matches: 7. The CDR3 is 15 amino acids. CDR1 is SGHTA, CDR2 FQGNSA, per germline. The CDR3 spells CASSTGQVLQETQYF. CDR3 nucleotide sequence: TGTGCCAGCAGCACTGGACAGGTGCTCCAAGAGACCCAGTACTTC.

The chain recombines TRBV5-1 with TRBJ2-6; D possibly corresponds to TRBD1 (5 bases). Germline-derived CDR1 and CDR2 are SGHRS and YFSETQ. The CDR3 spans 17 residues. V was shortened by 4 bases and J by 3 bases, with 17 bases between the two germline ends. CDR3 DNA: TGCGCCAGCAGCCGCCGGCTCACAGGCAGTGGGGCCAACGTCCTGACTTTC. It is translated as CASSRRLTGSGANVLTF.

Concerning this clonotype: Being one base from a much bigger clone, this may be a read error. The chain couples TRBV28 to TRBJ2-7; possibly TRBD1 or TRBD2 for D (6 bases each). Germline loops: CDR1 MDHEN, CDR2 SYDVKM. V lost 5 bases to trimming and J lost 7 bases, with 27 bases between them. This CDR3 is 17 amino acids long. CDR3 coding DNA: TGTGCCAGCAGTGGGGATCCTACCGGGGGCACACACGATGAGCAGTACTTC. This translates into CASSGDPTGGTHDEQYF.